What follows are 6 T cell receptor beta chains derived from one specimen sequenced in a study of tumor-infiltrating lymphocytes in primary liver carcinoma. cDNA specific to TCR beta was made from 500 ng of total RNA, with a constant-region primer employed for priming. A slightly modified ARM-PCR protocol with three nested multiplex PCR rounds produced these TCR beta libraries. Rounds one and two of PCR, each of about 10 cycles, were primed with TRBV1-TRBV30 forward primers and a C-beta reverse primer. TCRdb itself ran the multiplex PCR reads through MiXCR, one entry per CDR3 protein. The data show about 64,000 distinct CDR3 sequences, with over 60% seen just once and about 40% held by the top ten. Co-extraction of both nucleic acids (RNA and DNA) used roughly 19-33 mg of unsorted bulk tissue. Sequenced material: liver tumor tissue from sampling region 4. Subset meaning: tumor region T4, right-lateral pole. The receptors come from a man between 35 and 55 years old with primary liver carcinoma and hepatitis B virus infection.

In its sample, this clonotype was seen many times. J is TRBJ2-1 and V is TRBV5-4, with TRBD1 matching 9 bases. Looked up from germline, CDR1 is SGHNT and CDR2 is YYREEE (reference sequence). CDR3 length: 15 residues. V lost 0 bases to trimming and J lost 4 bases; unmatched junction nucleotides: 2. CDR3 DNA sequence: TGTGCCAGCAGCTTGGTGGGACAGGGTTACAATGAGCAGTTCTTC. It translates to CASSLVGQGYNEQFF. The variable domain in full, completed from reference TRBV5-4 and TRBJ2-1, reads ETGVTQSPTHLIKTRGQQVTLRCSSQSGHNTVSWYQQALGQGPQFIFQYYREEENGRGNFPPRFSGLQFPNYSSELNVNALELDDSALYLCASSLVGQGYNEQFFGPGTRLTVL.

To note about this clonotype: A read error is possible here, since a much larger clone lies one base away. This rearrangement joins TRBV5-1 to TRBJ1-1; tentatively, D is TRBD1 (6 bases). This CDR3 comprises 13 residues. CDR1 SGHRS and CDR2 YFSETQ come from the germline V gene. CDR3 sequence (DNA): TGCCCCAGCAGCCACGGGACAATACCTGAAGCTTTCTTT. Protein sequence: CPSSHGTIPEAFF.

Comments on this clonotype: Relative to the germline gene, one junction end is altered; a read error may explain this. The chain's CDR3 is CVSSQDWTPNEPQHF. In nucleotides, the CDR3 is TGTGTCAGCAGCCAGGATTGGACCCCAAATGAGCCCCAGCATTTT. This chain uses TRBV4-2 with TRBJ1-5; no clear D gene. Germline loops: CDR1 LGHNA, CDR2 YNFKEQ. CDR3 size: 15 residues.

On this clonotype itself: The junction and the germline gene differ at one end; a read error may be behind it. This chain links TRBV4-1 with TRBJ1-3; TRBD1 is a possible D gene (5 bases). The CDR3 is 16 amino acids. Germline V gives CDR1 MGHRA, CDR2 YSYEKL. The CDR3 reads CASSQGGLSSGNTIYF. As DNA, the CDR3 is TGCGCCAGCAGCCAAGGGGGCCTGAGCTCTGGGAACACCATATATTTT.

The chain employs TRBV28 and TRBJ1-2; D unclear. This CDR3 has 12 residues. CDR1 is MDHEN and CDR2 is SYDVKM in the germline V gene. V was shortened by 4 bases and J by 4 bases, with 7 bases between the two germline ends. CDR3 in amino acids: CASSSFGYGYTF. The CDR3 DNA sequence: TGTGCCAGCAGTTCTTTTGGCTATGGCTACACCTTC.

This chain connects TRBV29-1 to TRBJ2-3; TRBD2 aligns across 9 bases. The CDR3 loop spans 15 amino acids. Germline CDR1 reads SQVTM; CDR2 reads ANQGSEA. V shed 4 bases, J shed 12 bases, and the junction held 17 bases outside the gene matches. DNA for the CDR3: TGCAGCGTTGTTGGCCTAGCGGGAAGAACAGATCCACAGTATTTT. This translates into CSVVGLAGRTDPQYF.